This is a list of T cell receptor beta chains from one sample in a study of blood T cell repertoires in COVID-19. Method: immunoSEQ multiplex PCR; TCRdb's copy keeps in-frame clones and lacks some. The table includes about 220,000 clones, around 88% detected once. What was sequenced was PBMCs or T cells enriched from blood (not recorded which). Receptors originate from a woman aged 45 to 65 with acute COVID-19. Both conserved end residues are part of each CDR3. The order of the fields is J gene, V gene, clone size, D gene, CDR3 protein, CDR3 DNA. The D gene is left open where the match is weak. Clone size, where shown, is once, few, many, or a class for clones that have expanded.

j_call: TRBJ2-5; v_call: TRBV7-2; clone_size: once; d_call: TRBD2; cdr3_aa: CASSLGGAGGGVGETQYF; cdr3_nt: TGTGCCAGCAGCCTTGGTGGAGCGGGAGGGGGGGTTGGAGAGACCCAGTACTTC
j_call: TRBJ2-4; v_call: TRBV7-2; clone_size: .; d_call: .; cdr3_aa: CASRTVAKNIQYF; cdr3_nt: TGTGCCAGCAGAACAGTGGCCAAAAACATTCAGTACTTC
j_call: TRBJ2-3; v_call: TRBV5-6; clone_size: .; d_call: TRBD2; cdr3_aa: CASSPKLAGFGTDTQYF; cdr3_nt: TGTGCCAGCAGCCCTAAACTAGCGGGATTTGGCACAGATACGCAGTATTTT
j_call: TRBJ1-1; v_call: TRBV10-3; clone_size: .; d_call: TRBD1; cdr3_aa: CAISEGQGGTEAFF; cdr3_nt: TGTGCCATCAGTGAAGGACAGGGGGGCACTGAAGCTTTCTTT
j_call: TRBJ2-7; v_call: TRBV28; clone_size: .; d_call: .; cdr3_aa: CASSLRTPGEQYF; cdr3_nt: TGTGCCAGCAGTCTCCGGACACCGGGCGAGCAGTACTTC
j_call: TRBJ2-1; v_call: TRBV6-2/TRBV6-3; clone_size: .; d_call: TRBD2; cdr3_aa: CASSGTSGRAQEQFF; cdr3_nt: TGTGCCAGCAGCGGGACTAGCGGGAGGGCCCAAGAGCAGTTCTTC
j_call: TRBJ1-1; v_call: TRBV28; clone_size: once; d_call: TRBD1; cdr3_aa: CASSRQGKSTEAFF; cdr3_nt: TGTGCCAGCAGCAGACAGGGGAAGAGCACTGAAGCTTTCTTT
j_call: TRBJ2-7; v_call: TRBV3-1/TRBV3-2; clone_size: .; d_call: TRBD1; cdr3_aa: CASSRQGPVGQYF; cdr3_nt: TGTGCCAGCAGTAGACAGGGCCCAGTTGGGCAGTACTTC
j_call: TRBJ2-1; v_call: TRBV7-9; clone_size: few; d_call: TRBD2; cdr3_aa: CASSSTSGPYNEQFF; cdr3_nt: TGTGCCAGCAGCTCGACTAGCGGACCCTACAATGAGCAGTTCTTC
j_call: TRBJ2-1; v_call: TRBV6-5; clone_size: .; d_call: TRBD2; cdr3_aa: CASHPGLAGGNEQFF; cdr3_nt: TGTGCCAGCCATCCGGGGCTAGCGGGAGGCAATGAGCAGTTCTTC
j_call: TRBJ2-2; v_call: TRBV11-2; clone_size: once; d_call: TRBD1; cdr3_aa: CASSQQGVGTGELFF; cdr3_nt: TGTGCCAGCAGCCAGCAGGGGGTCGGCACCGGGGAGCTGTTTTTT
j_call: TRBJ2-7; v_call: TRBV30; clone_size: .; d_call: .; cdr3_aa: CAWSELDFPYEQYF; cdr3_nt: TGTGCCTGGAGTGAGCTTGACTTTCCCTACGAGCAGTACTTC
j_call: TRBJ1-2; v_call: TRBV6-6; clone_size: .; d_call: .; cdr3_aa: CASKPSGGSHGYTF; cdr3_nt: TGTGCCAGCAAACCCTCGGGGGGTAGTCATGGCTACACCTTC
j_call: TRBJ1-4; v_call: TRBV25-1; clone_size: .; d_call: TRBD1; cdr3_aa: CASSEWKLRDSSGEKLFF; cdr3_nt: TGTGCCAGCAGTGAATGGAAACTCCGGGACAGCTCAGGAGAAAAACTGTTTTTT
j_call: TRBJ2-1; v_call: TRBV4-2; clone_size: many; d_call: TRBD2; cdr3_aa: CASSQESQTSGGNEQFF; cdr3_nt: TGTGCCAGCAGCCAAGAAAGTCAAACTAGCGGAGGGAATGAGCAGTTCTTC
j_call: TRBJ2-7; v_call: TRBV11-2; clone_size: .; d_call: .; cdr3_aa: CASSRGSDSYEQYF; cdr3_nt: TGTGCCAGCAGCCGGGGTAGCGACTCCTACGAGCAGTACTTC
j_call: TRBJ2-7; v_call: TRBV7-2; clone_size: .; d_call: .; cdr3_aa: CASSLAQTYEQYF; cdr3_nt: TGTGCCAGCAGCTTAGCCCAGACCTACGAGCAGTACTTC
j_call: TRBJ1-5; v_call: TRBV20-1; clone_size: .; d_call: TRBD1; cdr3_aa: CSASDRVNQPQHF; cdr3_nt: TGCAGTGCTAGTGACAGGGTCAATCAGCCCCAGCATTTT
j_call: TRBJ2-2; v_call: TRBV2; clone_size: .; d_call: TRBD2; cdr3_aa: CASLRLAETGELFF; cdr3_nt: TGTGCCAGCTTAAGGCTAGCGGAGACCGGGGAGCTGTTTTTT
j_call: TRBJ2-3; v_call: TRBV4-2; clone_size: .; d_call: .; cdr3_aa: CASSQDGDTGVNTDTQYF; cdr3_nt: TGTGCCAGCAGCCAAGATGGGGATACGGGAGTCAATACAGATACGCAGTATTTT
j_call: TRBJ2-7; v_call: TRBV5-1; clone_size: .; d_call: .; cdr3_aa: CASSLDANLYEQYF; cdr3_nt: TGCGCCAGCAGCTTGGATGCGAATCTCTACGAGCAGTACTTC
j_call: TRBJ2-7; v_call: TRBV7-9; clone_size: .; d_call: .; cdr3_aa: CASSPRGDYEQYF; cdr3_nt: TGTGCCAGCAGCCCCCGGGGTGACTACGAGCAGTACTTC
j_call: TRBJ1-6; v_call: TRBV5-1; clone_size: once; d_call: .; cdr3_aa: CASSWSWEPGGSPLHF; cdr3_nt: TGCGCCAGCAGCTGGAGTTGGGAGCCCGGTGGTTCACCCCTCCACTTT
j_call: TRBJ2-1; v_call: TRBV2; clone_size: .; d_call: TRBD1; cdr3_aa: CASPTGTGSNEQFF; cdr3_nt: TGTGCCAGCCCCACCGGGACAGGGAGCAATGAGCAGTTCTTC